Shown below are 19 T cell receptor beta chains from a single sample sequenced in a study of T cell responses to AZD1222 COVID-19 vaccine. Profiled with immunoSEQ multiplex PCR; TCRdb holds only in-frame clones, not every one. This table has 95,000 to 150,000 clones, less than 90% appearing once. Material: peripheral blood, obtained on day 0 of AZD1222 vaccination. The receptors stem from an adult in good health.

This clone was observed a single time. The chain recombines TRBV3-1 (or the pseudogene TRBV3-2) with TRBJ2-7; D is undetermined. Germline values: CDR1 LGHDT, CDR2 YNNKEL (reference sequence). Deletions cut 3 bases from V and 0 bases from J, with 3 bases between. The CDR3 extends over 12 amino acids. The CDR3 reads CASSHLSYEQYF. For the CDR3, the DNA is TGTGCCAGCAGCCACCTCTCCTACGAGCAGTACTTC.

The chain joins TRBV6-1 to TRBJ1-1; maybe TRBD1 (5 bases). Germline V gives CDR1 MNHNS, CDR2 SASEGT. The ends were cut back, 2 bases at V and 0 bases at J, with 13 bases in the middle. The CDR3 length is 16 residues. Here the CDR3 reads CASSEPRVQMNTEAFF. Here the CDR3 DNA reads TGTGCCAGCAGTGAACCCAGGGTCCAAATGAACACTGAAGCTTTCTTT.

This chain joins TRBV27 and TRBJ2-7; D is possibly TRBD1 (7 bases). CDR1 is MNHEY, CDR2 SMNVEV, per germline (reference sequence). V was cut by 4 bases and J by 2 bases, with 18 bases left in between. The CDR3 is 16 amino acids. Here the CDR3 DNA reads TGTGCCAGCAGTTCCGGAGGGACAGCCCGCCCCTACGAGCAGTACTTC. Amino acids: CASSSGGTARPYEQYF.

The chain employs TRBV27 and TRBJ2-7; weak D call: TRBD1 (5 bases). The CDR3 consists of 13 residues. Trimming removed 2 bases at V and 4 bases at J, with 9 bases between. Germline CDR1 and CDR2: MNHEY and SMNVEV (reference sequence). The CDR3 nucleotides read TGTGCCAGCAGTTTAGGGGCAGCTTACGAGCAGTACTTC. It specifies CASSLGAAYEQYF.

The chain joins TRBV5-5 to TRBJ1-5; the match to TRBD1 covers 8 bases. Germline loops: CDR1 SGHKS, CDR2 YYEKEE (reference sequence). The CDR3 covers 14 residues. Trimming cost V 1 base and J 5 bases; bases outside gene matches: 2. CDR3 protein: CASSLTGGDQPQHF. The CDR3 DNA follows: TGTGCCAGCAGCTTGACAGGGGGAGATCAGCCCCAGCATTTT.

CDR3 residues: CASSLAGTSGRPSSYNEQFF. The CDR3 DNA reads TGTGCCAGCAGTTTAGCGGGGACTAGCGGGAGGCCGAGCTCCTACAATGAGCAGTTCTTC. This chain uses TRBV27 with TRBJ2-1, with 15 bases fitting TRBD2. Germline CDR1 is MNHEY and CDR2 is SMNVEV (reference sequence). Germline trimming cut 2 bases from V and 0 bases from J; bases unmatched to any gene: 8. This CDR3 has 20 amino acids.

V and J are TRBV5-6 and TRBJ2-7; the D gene is possibly TRBD1 (7 bases). Per germline, CDR1 SGHDT and CDR2 YYEEEE. This CDR3 region has 15 residues. Trimming shortened V by 3 bases and J by 3 bases, and 16 bases separated the two germline ends. The CDR3 loop reads CASSSAGQIIYEQYF. The CDR3 nucleotides read TGTGCCAGCAGCTCCGCGGGACAGATCATCTACGAGCAGTACTTC.

The chain combines TRBV7-9 with TRBJ2-4; 9 bases are a match to TRBD2. Per germline, CDR1 SEHNR and CDR2 FQNEAQ (reference sequence). This CDR3 is 18 amino acids long. After removal of 6 bases from V and 5 bases from J, the junction contained 17 bases not matched to a gene. CDR3 nucleotide sequence: TGTGCCAGCAGACCCCGGGAGAGGCGGGAGGGACTCGAAAACATTCAGTACTTC. Translation gives CASRPRERREGLENIQYF.

This rearrangement joins TRBV3-1 (or the pseudogene TRBV3-2) to TRBJ2-1, with D perhaps matching TRBD2 (5 bases). Germline-derived CDR1 and CDR2 are LGHDT and YNNKEL (reference sequence). This CDR3 is 17 amino acids long. The V gene lost 0 bases and the J gene lost 1 base, with 13 bases spanning the gap. The CDR3 reads CASSQDSVTLSYNEQFF. The CDR3, as DNA: TGTGCCAGCAGCCAAGATAGCGTGACCCTTTCCTACAATGAGCAGTTCTTC.

This sequence joins TRBV18 and TRBJ2-1; D may be TRBD1 (5 bases). The CDR3 contains 11 residues. Germline-derived CDR1 and CDR2 are KGHSH and LQKENI. V lost 2 bases, J lost 11 bases, and 7 bases lay in between. The CDR3 bases are TGTGCCAGCTCACCAGGACAACAGCAGTTCTTC. This encodes CASSPGQQQFF.

CDR3 residues: CASSVQDNFFGNTIYF. The CDR3 coding sequence is TGTGCCAGCAGCGTACAGGACAATTTTTTTGGAAACACCATATATTTT. The chain recombines TRBV9 with TRBJ1-3; tentative D call: TRBD1 (5 bases). CDR3 length: 16 amino acids. CDR1 is SGDLS and CDR2 is YYNGEE in the germline V gene. V lost 1 base, J lost 3 bases, and 14 bases lay in between. Based on the CDR3 plus reference TRBV9 and TRBJ1-3, the full variable domain is DSGVTQTPKHLITATGQRVTLRCSPRSGDLSVYWYQQSLDQGLQFLIQYYNGEERAKGNILERFSAQQFPDLHSELNLSSLELGDSALYFCASSVQDNFFGNTIYFGEGSWLTVV.

The CDR3 reads CASSRRQDNEQFF. In DNA form, the CDR3 reads TGTGCCAGCAGCAGACGACAGGACAATGAGCAGTTCTTC. The rearrangement links TRBV21-1 to TRBJ2-1; the listed D gene, TRBD1, was not tested against the DNA. TRBV21-1 is listed as a pseudogene. The CDR3 length is 13 residues.

In DNA, the CDR3 is TGCGCCAGCAGCTTGGAAAGGGACACAGATACGCAGTATTTT. Translation gives CASSLERDTDTQYF. V usage is TRBV5-1 and J usage is TRBJ2-3; the D is unclear. Trimming left V 0 bases short and J 2 bases short, with 7 bases between. CDR3 size: 14 residues. CDR1 and CDR2 from the germline V gene are SGHRS and YFSETQ.

The chain uses TRBV7-9 and TRBJ2-7, with no clear D. This CDR3 region has 15 residues. Trimming pared 1 base from V and 3 bases from J, leaving 13 bases between. The germline V gene has CDR1 SEHNR and CDR2 FQNEAQ (reference sequence). CDR3 region: CASSLVGSWDYEQYF. CDR3 DNA sequence: TGTGCCAGCAGCTTAGTGGGTTCCTGGGACTACGAGCAGTACTTC. The variable domain in full, with the rest retrieved from reference TRBV7-9 and TRBJ2-7, is DTGVSQNPRHKITKRGQNVTFRCDPISEHNRLYWYRQTLGQGPEFLTYFQNEAQLEKSRLLSDRFSAERPKGSFSTLEIQRTEQGDSAMYLCASSLVGSWDYEQYFGPGTRLTVT.

This clone was seen only once. The chain couples TRBV19 to TRBJ1-2; D unclear. The germline CDR1 and CDR2 sequences are LNHDA and SQIVND (reference sequence). This CDR3 is 13 amino acids long. V was shortened by 7 bases and J by 8 bases, with 17 bases between the two germline ends. The CDR3 spells CASTQSGFDGYTF. CDR3 coding DNA: TGTGCCAGTACCCAGTCGGGGTTTGACGGCTACACCTTC. Full variable domain (rest looked up from reference TRBV19 and TRBJ1-2): DGGITQSPKYLFRKEGQNVTLSCEQNLNHDAMYWYRQDPGQGLRLIYYSQIVNDFQKGDIAEGYSVSREKKESFPLTVTSAQKNPTAFYLCASTQSGFDGYTFGSGTRLTVV.

The chain uses TRBV18 and TRBJ1-3, with D unresolved. Germline V gene lookup returns CDR1 KGHSH and CDR2 LQKENI. Trimming took 3 bases from V and 0 from J, leaving 21 bases between them. The CDR3 has 19 amino acids. CDR3 sequence: CASSPTGGGGAFSGNTIYF. In DNA form, the CDR3 reads TGTGCCAGCTCACCCACTGGTGGTGGCGGCGCCTTCTCTGGAAACACCATATATTTT. Using reference TRBV18 and TRBJ1-3 for the parts outside the CDR3, the full variable domain is NAGVMQNPRHLVRRRGQEARLRCSPMKGHSHVYWYRQLPEEGLKFMVYLQKENIIDESGMPKERFSAEFPKEGPSILRIQQVVRGDSAAYFCASSPTGGGGAFSGNTIYFGEGSWLTVV.

This chain links TRBV5-1 with TRBJ2-7; either TRBD1 or TRBD2 may fit D (5 bases each). CDR1 and CDR2 from the germline V gene are SGHRS and YFSETQ. V dropped 4 bases and J dropped 2 bases, with 16 bases sitting between them. This CDR3 has 15 residues. In DNA, the CDR3 is TGCGCCAGCAGCAGGGGCTTTGGAGGAACCTACGAGCAGTACTTC. Translating it yields CASSRGFGGTYEQYF. The full variable domain, in which reference TRBV5-1 and TRBJ2-7 provide the parts outside the CDR3, is KAGVTQTPRYLIKTRGQQVTLSCSPISGHRSVSWYQQTPGQGLQFLFEYFSETQRNKGNFPGRFSGRQFSNSRSEMNVSTLELGDSALYLCASSRGFGGTYEQYFGPGTRLTVT.

The V gene is TRBV19, the J gene TRBJ1-5; possible D gene TRBD1, 5 bases. V lost 3 bases to trimming and J lost 2 bases, with 11 bases between them. Germline values: CDR1 LNHDA, CDR2 SQIVND (reference sequence). CDR3 length equals 15 residues. The CDR3, as DNA: TGTGCCAGTAGTATTGAAGTACAGGGCAATCAGCCCCAGCATTTT. Translated, it gives CASSIEVQGNQPQHF.

The rearrangement links TRBV6-1 to TRBJ2-2; 8 positions agree with TRBD2. The CDR3 is 16 amino acids. The J segment lost 0 bases and the V segment lost 4 bases, leaving 4 bases of the junction unmatched. Per germline, CDR1 MNHNS and CDR2 SASEGT. CDR3 sequence reads: CASSAGGAANTGELFF. The CDR3 DNA follows: TGTGCCAGCAGTGCCGGGGGGGCCGCGAACACCGGGGAGCTGTTTTTT.